What follows is one TCR beta chain and its context. Its specific antigen is unknown. No per-base quality is available; no much larger clone lies one base away. This specimen belongs to a study of blood T cell repertoires in COVID-19 (dated by TCRdb to about 2020). Notes on the research overall: Samples from collaborators originated in the United States, Italy and Spain and spanned both the acute and convalescent phases of COVID-19. The repertoires were released in a freely available public database intended as a resource for research on the immune response to SARS-CoV-2. HLA class I and class II types, where available, came from metadata supplied by the sample provider rather than from assay-based typing. Nearly every sample came with metadata listing a de-identified subject ID, COVID-19 status, age in years and sex. The material from the prospective study consisted of cDNA or gDNA derived from T cells, B-cell-depleted T cells, or PBMCs. The dataset comprised deeply sampled blood TCRbeta repertoires from subjects exposed to, actively infected with, or recovered from COVID-19. The samples were drawn from the first 160 participants of the ongoing ImmuneRACE study and from 1,254 subjects provided by 6 global collaborators. Findings and caveats that apply to the study as a whole: The quantity of clinical and demographic metadata differed by source and by participant and was supplied without curation.

The immunoSEQ Assay, a bias-controlled multiplex PCR, was used to amplify TCRbeta CDR3 regions from genomic DNA. The paper's processing steps were these. Within the assay, amplification of reference gene primers was used to estimate how many nucleated cells each sample contained. To quantify the absolute abundance of each unique TCRbeta CDR3 rearrangement, sequence reads were collapsed and filtered. For each sample, productive Simpson clonality was calculated as the square root of Simpson's diversity index over productive rearrangements. The table was pulled from immuneACCESS by TCRdb, which kept in-frame rearrangements only. Such tables lose some clones; where checked, under half of the loss comes from unresolved V genes, and the rest has no known cause. The V and J calls and clone size come from that table; D and trimming were worked out from the DNA. In all, the sample holds approximately 170,000 clones, and less than 85% of those were seen once. Clones ranked in the top ten supply roughly a tenth of the sample.

CDR1 and CDR2 (SSHAT, FNYEAQ) derive from the germline V gene (reference sequence). From the cysteine through the phenylalanine, the CDR3 covers 14 amino acids. Just the 42-base CDR3 DNA is kept, in frame starting at base 1. V is clipped by 1 base and J by 8 bases, and the sequence between their germline boundaries is 11 bases long. The collaborating institutions used their own protocols to collect whole blood in K2EDTA tubes. Collaborator samples were shipped for TCRbeta analysis as frozen whole blood, isolated PBMCs, or DNA extracted from either sample type. The TCR originated in an elderly woman with active or convalescent COVID-19. Sequenced material: peripheral blood. This chain is built from TRBV7-7 and TRBJ1-4; no D gene call is confident. The nucleotide sequence reads TGTGCCAGCAGCTTAGATATGCGGGGAGAAAAACTGTTTTTT. Its protein is CASSLDMRGEKLFF.